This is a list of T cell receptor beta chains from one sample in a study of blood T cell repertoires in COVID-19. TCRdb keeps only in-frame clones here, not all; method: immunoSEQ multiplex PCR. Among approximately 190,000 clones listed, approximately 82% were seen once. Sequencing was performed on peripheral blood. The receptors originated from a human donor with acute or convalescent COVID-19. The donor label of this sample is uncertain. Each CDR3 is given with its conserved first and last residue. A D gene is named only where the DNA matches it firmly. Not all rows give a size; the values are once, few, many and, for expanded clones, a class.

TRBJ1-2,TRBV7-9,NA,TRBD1,TGTGCCAGCAGCTCGGGACAGCTTTCCTTGGGCTACACCTTC,CASSSGQLSLGYTF
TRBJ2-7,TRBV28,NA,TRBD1,TGTGCCAGCAGTTTAATAGCATGGACAGGGATCTACGAGCAGTACTTC,CASSLIAWTGIYEQYF
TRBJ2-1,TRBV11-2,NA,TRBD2,TGTGCCAGCAGCCCTCCGACTAGCGGGCGCGAAGAGTTCTTC,CASSPPTSGREEFF
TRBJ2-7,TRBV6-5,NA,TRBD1,TGTGCCAGCAGTTCCGCCGGGACAGGGGGCTACGAGCAGTACTTC,CASSSAGTGGYEQYF
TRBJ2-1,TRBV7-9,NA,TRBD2,TGTGCCAGCAGCTTATCTAGCGGGATTAGCTACAATGAGCAGTTCTTC,CASSLSSGISYNEQFF
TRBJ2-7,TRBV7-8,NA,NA,TGTGCCAGCAGCCGAGGGCTAGGCTCCTACGAGCAGTACTTC,CASSRGLGSYEQYF
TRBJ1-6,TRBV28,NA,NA,TGTGCCAGCAGGACCGGGATTACCGTTGCTCCCCTCCACTTT,CASRTGITVAPLHF
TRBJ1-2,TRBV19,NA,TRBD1,TGTGCCAGTAGTATATCCCATCGGGACAGGGAGGGCTATGGCTACACCTTC,CASSISHRDREGYGYTF
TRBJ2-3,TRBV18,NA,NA,TGTGCCAGCTCACCACTAGCGGCCACAGATACGCAGTATTTT,CASSPLAATDTQYF
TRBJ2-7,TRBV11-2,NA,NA,TGTGCCAGCAGCCAAATCCAGGGGGGCCTGTACGAGCAGTACTTC,CASSQIQGGLYEQYF
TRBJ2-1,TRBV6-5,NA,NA,TGTGCCAGCCAAGGGGCCGAGCAGTTCTTC,CASQGAEQFF
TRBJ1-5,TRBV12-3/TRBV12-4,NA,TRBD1,TGTGCCAGCACCCGGGACAGGGATCAGCCCCAGCATTTT,CASTRDRDQPQHF
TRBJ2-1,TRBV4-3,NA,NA,TGCGCCAGCAGCGTTCACGGTAATGAGCAGTTCTTC,CASSVHGNEQFF
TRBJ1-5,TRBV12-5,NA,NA,TGTGCTAGTGGTTTGGGGGGGGAGCAGCCCCAGCATTTT,CASGLGGEQPQHF
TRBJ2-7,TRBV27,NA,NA,TGTGCCAGCAGTGCACGGACAGTTCGTATCTCCTACGAGCAGTGCTTC,CASSARTVRISYEQCF
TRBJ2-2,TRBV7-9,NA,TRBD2,TGTGCCAGCAGCTTCGCCCCCGGGACTAGTACCGGGGAGCTGTTTTTT,CASSFAPGTSTGELFF
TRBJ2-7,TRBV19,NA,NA,TGTGCCAGTAGCGGGGCGGGGACGAAATCCTACGAGCAGTACTTC,CASSGAGTKSYEQYF
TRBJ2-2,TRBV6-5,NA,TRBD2,TGTGCCAGCAGCCGACTAGCGACAGGTCTCGGGGAGCTGTTTTTT,CASSRLATGLGELFF
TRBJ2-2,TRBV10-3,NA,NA,TGTGCCATCAACCAACGGAGTCCGACGAGCACCGGGGAGCTGTTTTTT,CAINQRSPTSTGELFF
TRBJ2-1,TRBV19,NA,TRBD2,TGTGCCAGTACCCCAGGACTAGCGGGCTGGAATGAGCAGTTCTTC,CASTPGLAGWNEQFF
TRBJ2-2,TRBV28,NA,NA,TGTGCCAGCAGACCCGGGATACCCACCGGGGAGCTGTTTTTT,CASRPGIPTGELFF
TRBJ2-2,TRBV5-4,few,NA,TGTGCCAGCAGCTTATTCGGGAGCAACACCGGGGAGCTGTTTTTT,CASSLFGSNTGELFF
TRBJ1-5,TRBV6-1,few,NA,TGTGCCAGCAGTGAGACAGTTAATCAGCCCCAGCATTTT,CASSETVNQPQHF
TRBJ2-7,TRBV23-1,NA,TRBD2,TGCGCCAGCAGTCCAGGTGCCCCCAGCGGGAAGGAGCAGTACTTC,CASSPGAPSGKEQYF
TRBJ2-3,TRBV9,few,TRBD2,TGTGCCAGCAGCGTGGGACTAGCGGGAGTGGCAGATACGCAGTATTTT,CASSVGLAGVADTQYF
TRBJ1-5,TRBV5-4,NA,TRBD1,TGTGCCAGCAGCTTGGACCAGGGGGTACCTCAGCCCCAGCATTTT,CASSLDQGVPQPQHF
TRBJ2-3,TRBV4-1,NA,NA,TGCGCCAGCAGCCAGGACAGCAGCGGCACTAGCACAGATACGCAGTATTTT,CASSQDSSGTSTDTQYF
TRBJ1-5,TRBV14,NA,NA,TGTGCCAGCAGCCAAGGCCACAGGGATCAGCCCCAGCATTTT,CASSQGHRDQPQHF